A single sample gave rise to the 24 T cell receptor beta chains below, sequenced in a study of blood T cell repertoires in COVID-19. Generated by immunoSEQ multiplex PCR, the TCRdb table keeps only in-frame clones and is missing some. The table has 110,000 or so clones, about nine tenths seen once. Material: peripheral blood. The source of these receptors is a man in his 70s who had recovered from COVID-19.

The V and J genes are TRBV7-5 and TRBJ2-7; the table's D call, TRBD1, has no DNA check behind it. TRBV7-5 is termed a pseudogene. CDR3 length equals 16 residues. CDR3 nucleotide sequence: TGTGCCAGAAGCTTAAATCAACAGGTCCCCCCCCACGAGCAGTACTTC. This translates into CARSLNQQVPPHEQYF.

The genes are TRBV7-9 and TRBJ2-7; 9 nucleotides align to TRBD1. Germline V lookup: CDR1 SEHNR, CDR2 FQNEAQ (reference sequence). V lost 4 bases to trimming and J lost 2 bases; unmatched junction nucleotides: 6. The CDR3 is 15 residues long. In DNA, the CDR3 is TGTGCCAGCAGCTCACGGACAGGGGTTGCCTACGAGCAGTACTTC. This gives the protein CASSSRTGVAYEQYF.

The chain uses TRBV2 and TRBJ2-1, with D possibly matching TRBD2 (5 bases). Germline CDR1 is SNHLY and CDR2 is FYNNEI. The length of the CDR3 is 13 residues. Trimming shortened V by 8 bases and J by 6 bases, and 14 bases separated the two germline ends. The CDR3 DNA reads as TGTGCCAGCGGTTTGAACCGGGGCAATGAGCAGTTCTTC. This codes for CASGLNRGNEQFF.

The chain recombines TRBV28 with TRBJ2-3; tentative D call: TRBD1 (5 bases). The CDR3 consists of 15 residues. Trimming left V 3 bases short and J 4 bases short, with 14 bases between. CDR1 and CDR2 from the germline V gene are MDHEN and SYDVKM. CDR3: CASSFRGQVADTQYF. The CDR3 DNA reads as TGTGCCAGCAGTTTCAGAGGACAAGTGGCAGATACGCAGTATTTT. Combining the CDR3 with reference TRBV28 and TRBJ2-3 gives the whole variable domain DVKVTQSSRYLVKRTGEKVFLECVQDMDHENMFWYRQDPGLGLRLIYFSYDVKMKEKGDIPEGYSVSREKKERFSLILESASTNQTSMYLCASSFRGQVADTQYFGPGTRLTVL.

This chain connects TRBV27 to TRBJ2-7; TRBD1 might be the D (6 bases). Trimming stripped 5 bases from V and 0 bases from J, with 11 bases between. CDR1 is MNHEY and CDR2 is SMNVEV in the germline V gene (reference sequence). The CDR3 sequence is 14 residues long. CDR3 coding DNA: TGTGCCAGCAGTAAAACAGGGCTCTCCTACGAGCAGTACTTC. It codes for CASSKTGLSYEQYF.

The rearrangement links TRBV15 to TRBJ2-2; 8 bases match TRBD2. Germline V lookup: CDR1 LNHNV, CDR2 YYDKDF (reference sequence). The CDR3 runs 18 residues. V dropped 0 bases and J dropped 6; count of bases not matched to a gene: 12. The CDR3 sequence is CATSRDISRAGAAGELFF. DNA of the CDR3: TGTGCCACCAGCAGAGATATTAGTAGAGCGGGAGCGGCCGGGGAGCTGTTTTTT.

The table lists this clone with a few counts. The CDR3 sequence: CASSRTSGGFSQNNEQFF. CDR3 sequence (DNA): TGTGCCAGCAGCCGGACTAGCGGGGGATTCAGCCAGAACAATGAGCAGTTCTTC. The chain has TRBV7-9 and TRBJ2-1; the match to TRBD2 covers 13 bases. The trim removed 5 bases at V and 5 bases at J, leaving 12 bases unmatched. The CDR3 has 18 residues. The V gene's germline CDR1 is SEHNR and CDR2 FQNEAQ (reference sequence). Based on the CDR3 plus reference TRBV7-9 and TRBJ2-1, the full variable domain is DTGVSQNPRHKITKRGQNVTFRCDPISEHNRLYWYRQTLGQGPEFLTYFQNEAQLEKSRLLSDRFSAERPKGSFSTLEIQRTEQGDSAMYLCASSRTSGGFSQNNEQFFGPGTRLTVL.

V and J are TRBV5-4 and TRBJ1-6, with D perhaps TRBD1 (5 bases). V was trimmed by 4 bases and J by 8 bases, leaving 13 bases between them. The CDR3 has 14 residues. Germline-derived CDR1 and CDR2 are SGHNT and YYREEE (reference sequence). CDR3 protein: CASSRRQGHSPLHF. The CDR3 DNA is TGTGCCAGCAGCCGACGGCAGGGCCATTCACCCCTCCACTTT.

V gene TRBV2 combines with J gene TRBJ1-2, with D unclear. V gave up 2 bases and J gave up 1 base, with 8 bases separating them. This CDR3 spans 14 amino acids. The germline gives CDR1 SNHLY, CDR2 FYNNEI. The CDR3 here is CASSENPYNYGYTF. In DNA, the CDR3 is TGTGCCAGCAGTGAAAATCCGTATAACTATGGCTACACCTTC.

The J gene is TRBJ1-6, the V gene TRBV7-6; unclear D gene. The germline V gene has CDR1 SGHVS and CDR2 FNYEAQ. This CDR3 spans 15 amino acids. V lost 0 bases, J lost 7 bases, and 10 bases lay in between. The DNA for the CDR3 is TGTGCCAGCAGCTTAGCGATGACTTGGAATTCACCCCTCCACTTT. Its protein product is CASSLAMTWNSPLHF.

The chain combines TRBV7-9 with TRBJ2-7; 11 nucleotides line up with TRBD1. J was trimmed by 3 bases and V by 4 bases; bases with no gene match: 5. Germline V gene sequence: CDR1 SEHNR, CDR2 FQNEAQ (reference sequence). The CDR3 is 15 residues long. The CDR3 region has the DNA TGTGCCAGCAGCTCCTGGACAGGGGGCAACTACGAGCAGTACTTC. The encoded protein is CASSSWTGGNYEQYF.

The V and J genes are TRBV29-1 and TRBJ2-7, with D possibly being TRBD1 (5 bases). The V end lost 4 bases, the J end lost 3 bases, and 16 bases lay between the germline ends. CDR1 and CDR2 from the germline V gene are SQVTM and ANQGSEA. CDR3 size: 14 residues. DNA for the CDR3: TGCAGCGTTGCGACAGTCAAACAGAACTACGAGCAGTACTTC. Amino acid sequence: CSVATVKQNYEQYF.

In this sample, this clone turned up once. The chain uses TRBV5-1 and TRBJ1-4; 7 positions agree with TRBD1. The CDR3 is 14 residues long. Germline V gives CDR1 SGHRS, CDR2 YFSETQ. With 4 bases clipped from V and 8 bases from J, the junction kept 8 bases outside the gene matches. The CDR3 spells CASSLDRVREKLFF. The DNA of the CDR3 is TGCGCCAGCAGCCTTGACAGGGTCCGGGAAAAACTGTTTTTT.

This sequence joins TRBV28 and TRBJ1-2; the match to TRBD1 covers 7 bases. This CDR3 is 14 amino acids long. V lost 5 bases and J lost 6; bases outside the gene matches: 9. Germline assignment: CDR1 MDHEN and CDR2 SYDVKM. The CDR3 here is CASSAWDRFNGYTF. Here the CDR3 DNA reads TGTGCCAGCAGTGCATGGGACAGATTCAATGGCTACACCTTC.

CDR3 amino acids: CAISGPLRGEQYF. In nucleotides, the CDR3 is TGTGCCATCAGCGGACCCCTACGGGGCGAGCAGTACTTC. V usage is TRBV10-3 and J usage is TRBJ2-7, with D perhaps TRBD2 (5 bases). V lost 6 bases, J lost 6 bases, and 15 bases lay in between. This CDR3 spans 13 amino acids. Germline CDR1 and CDR2: ENHRY and SYGVKD.

The rearrangement links TRBV24-1 to TRBJ2-1, with TRBD1 matching 10 bases. In germline, CDR1 is KGHDR, CDR2 SFDVKD. J lost 6 bases, V lost 9 bases, and 7 bases had no gene match. The CDR3 is 14 amino acids. Here the CDR3 DNA reads TGTGCCACCGAAGACAGGGGGCACGGCAATGAGCAGTTCTTC. It specifies CATEDRGHGNEQFF.

The J gene is TRBJ1-1, the V gene TRBV5-5; D remains ambiguous. Per the germline V gene, CDR1 is SGHKS and CDR2 is YYEKEE (reference sequence). V gave up 3 bases and J gave up 0 bases, with 9 bases separating them. The CDR3 extends over 14 amino acids. CDR3 region: CASSSAGLNTEAFF. The CDR3 DNA follows: TGTGCCAGCAGCTCCGCAGGCCTGAACACTGAAGCTTTCTTT.

This chain uses TRBV5-1 with TRBJ2-1; TRBD2 agrees at 7 bases. The V segment lost 7 bases and the J segment 5 bases; nucleotides outside the gene matches: 9. CDR1 is SGHRS and CDR2 is YFSETQ in the germline V gene. The CDR3 spans 14 residues. The CDR3 sequence is CASRIAGADNEQFF. The CDR3 region has the DNA TGCGCCAGCCGAATAGCGGGCGCCGACAATGAGCAGTTCTTC.

The J gene is TRBJ2-3, the V gene TRBV5-1, with D tentatively TRBD1 (5 bases). The germline gives CDR1 SGHRS, CDR2 YFSETQ. This CDR3 is built from 14 residues. The V end lost 0 bases, the J end lost 1 base, and 6 bases lay between the germline ends. This chain's CDR3 is CASSLEQGTDTQYF. DNA for the CDR3: TGCGCCAGCAGCTTGGAACAGGGCACAGATACGCAGTATTTT.

The chain joins TRBV5-1 to TRBJ1-4; 11 bases agree with TRBD1. Losses at the gene ends were 4 bases for V and 10 bases for J; bases not matched to a gene: 6. This CDR3 is 14 amino acids long. Germline assignment: CDR1 SGHRS and CDR2 YFSETQ. Written as DNA, the CDR3 is TGCGCCAGCAGCCCGTCGGACAGGGGGCGAAAACTGTTTTTT. Its protein product is CASSPSDRGRKLFF.

V is TRBV2 and J is TRBJ1-6, with D maybe TRBD1 (5 bases). CDR1 and CDR2 from the germline V gene are SNHLY and FYNNEI. The CDR3 extends over 14 amino acids. The V gene lost 5 bases and the J gene lost 7 bases, with 12 bases spanning the gap. The CDR3 nucleotides read TGTGCCAGCAGTCCTGACAGTCCCAATTCACCCCTCCACTTT. Amino acid sequence: CASSPDSPNSPLHF.

The rearrangement uses TRBV27 and TRBJ2-2; weak D call: TRBD1 (5 bases). CDR1 is MNHEY, CDR2 SMNVEV, per germline (reference sequence). There are 14 residues in the CDR3. V lost 6 bases and J 1 base, leaving 9 bases between the germline ends. As DNA, the CDR3 is TGTGCCAGCAGGAGACAGAGGAACACCGGGGAGCTGTTTTTT. Amino acids: CASRRQRNTGELFF.

This sequence joins TRBV5-1 and TRBJ1-1, with D tentatively TRBD1 (6 bases). The CDR3 is 14 residues long. The V end was cut by 7 bases, the J end by 1 base, with 14 bases between. Germline assignment: CDR1 SGHRS and CDR2 YFSETQ. As DNA, the CDR3 is TGCGCCAGCGGAACTGGGGGCACGAACACTGAAGCTTTCTTT. It specifies CASGTGGTNTEAFF.

The chain carries TRBV19 and TRBJ2-5, with 11 bases lining up with TRBD1. CDR1 is LNHDA and CDR2 is SQIVND in the germline V gene (reference sequence). The CDR3 extends over 16 amino acids. The trim removed 4 bases at V and 5 bases at J, leaving 9 bases unmatched. The CDR3 region has the DNA TGTGCCAGTAGTACCTGGACAGGGGGCGAGTTTGAGACCCAGTACTTC. Protein: CASSTWTGGEFETQYF.